These T cell receptor beta chains were read from a single sample in a study of neoadjuvant anti-PD-1 for oral cavity cancer. Sequencing was performed with immunoSEQ multiplex PCR; in TCRdb, only in-frame clones are kept and a portion is missing. The sample lists around 13,000 clones; approximately 66% were seen once. Here the sequenced sample was PBMCs, taken before nivolumab (anti-PD-1) treatment. Receptors were obtained from a person between 35 and 79 years old with oral cavity squamous cell carcinoma. Both conserved end residues are part of each CDR3. Size values are once, few and many counts, or a class for expanded clones, and some rows have none.

size	J	V	CDR3
once	TRBJ1-2	TRBV29-1	CSVGNPDRGYGHTF
NA	TRBJ1-6	TRBV6-5	CASSFNRGLVNSPLHF
NA	TRBJ1-2	TRBV28	CASSSGDTGTYGYTF
few	TRBJ1-6	TRBV19	CASSILTGGLSPLHF
NA	TRBJ2-5	TRBV15	CATSPQVGETQYF
NA	TRBJ2-5	TRBV15	CATSPRLAGAETQYF
NA	TRBJ2-3	TRBV6-6	CASTGVGSGSTDTQYF
NA	TRBJ2-5	TRBV11-2	CASSLALGEGKTQYF
NA	TRBJ1-1	TRBV27	CASSPGTGGVGITEAFF
NA	TRBJ1-1	TRBV4-1	CASSHLGAEAFF
NA	TRBJ1-1	TRBV7-9	CASSLGQPSLNTEAFF
NA	TRBJ2-1	TRBV11-2	CASSLDVAKNEQFF
NA	TRBJ2-2	TRBV7-8	CASSLRATGELFF
NA	TRBJ2-7	TRBV7-3	CASSVGTSTEQYF
NA	TRBJ2-7	TRBV10-3	CATRTSGGANEQYF
NA	TRBJ1-1	TRBV6-6	CASSTKGNTEAFF
few	TRBJ2-7	TRBV6-1	CASSLAAFYEQYF
NA	TRBJ1-2	TRBV9	CASSAGVISNYGYTF
NA	TRBJ2-7	TRBV6-1	CASRSTSGETYEQYF
few	TRBJ2-7	TRBV5-4	CASSLAAGAREQYF
NA	TRBJ2-1	TRBV9	CASSPQTPGQVTAYNEQFF
NA	TRBJ2-2	TRBV7-8	CASSSGQGGTGELFF
NA	TRBJ1-3	TRBV25-1	CAGQSGNTIYF
NA	TRBJ1-1	TRBV7-9	CAGRHMSDTEAFF
NA	TRBJ2-4	TRBV7-2	CASSSEAGSKNIQYF
few	TRBJ1-2	TRBV4-1	CASSPVLRTGNAGYTF
NA	TRBJ1-3	TRBV6-5	CASSYEGYGNTIYF
NA	TRBJ1-1	TRBV5-1	CASSLRWGNTEAFF
few	TRBJ2-7	TRBV27	CASLSGAYEQYF
few	TRBJ2-7	TRBV5-1	CASSRDSSNEQYF
few	TRBJ2-2	TRBV2	CASSPWGDPGATGELFF
NA	TRBJ2-2	TRBV7-7	CASSLGVAGELFF
NA	TRBJ1-2	TRBV6-5	CASSYEQGANYGYTF
once	TRBJ1-5	TRBV19	CASRVKDNQPQHF
NA	TRBJ2-3	TRBV9	CASSPRLGTDTQYF
NA	TRBJ1-5	TRBV28	CASKKESLGNQPQHF
few	TRBJ1-2	TRBV28	CASSWIQGGYGYTF
NA	TRBJ2-3	TRBV30	CAWSVGQGTDTQYF
few	TRBJ1-5	TRBV6-1	CASSDLLRYSNQPQHF
few	TRBJ1-3	TRBV6-4	CATPSVRRKGNTIYF
few	TRBJ1-1	TRBV2	CASSLQGNTEAFF
NA	TRBJ2-3	TRBV11-2	CASSLAGKGTDTQYF
NA	TRBJ1-2	TRBV5-1	CASSSYDLPSYTF
NA	TRBJ2-7	TRBV15	CATSRRGRGNYEQYF
few	TRBJ2-7	TRBV10-3	CAISESGTGGEEQYF
NA	TRBJ2-1	TRBV5-6	CASSLGTGKYNEQFF
NA	TRBJ2-5	TRBV27	CASRRDVGHQETQYF
NA	TRBJ1-2	TRBV2	CASSANRDLYGYTF
NA	TRBJ2-7	TRBV7-9	CASRGRGPSEQYF
NA	TRBJ2-7	TRBV5-1	CASSLAGGDRYF
NA	TRBJ1-1	TRBV2	CASRAHRGPVNTEAFF
NA	TRBJ1-2	TRBV11-2	CASSLGRGNYGYTF
NA	TRBJ1-4	TRBV5-1	CASSYRGTNEKLFF
NA	TRBJ2-7	TRBV19	CASSGLRDNSYEQYF
NA	TRBJ1-5	TRBV27	CASSPGPPEAQHF
NA	TRBJ2-1	TRBV11-2	CATRSYNEQFF
NA	TRBJ2-5	TRBV6-1	CASSENAGYGETQYF